These 5 T cell receptor beta chains originate from one sample sequenced in a study of blood T cell repertoires in COVID-19. Clones were sequenced by immunoSEQ multiplex PCR, and TCRdb holds only the in-frame ones, with some missing. This sample yields about 270,000 clones, of which 80% to 90% are seen a single time; over 2% belongs to the top ten. Material for sequencing was PBMCs or T cells enriched from blood (not recorded which). The receptors were sampled from a woman aged 18-29 years who had recovered from COVID-19.

CDR3 in amino acids: CASKETGPYEQYF. CDR3 bases: TGTGCCAGTAAAGAGACAGGGCCCTACGAGCAGTACTTC. This sequence joins TRBV19 and TRBJ2-7; 7 nucleotides line up with TRBD1. V lost 7 bases to trimming and J lost 2 bases; unmatched junction nucleotides: 5. There are 13 residues in the CDR3. The germline CDR1 and CDR2 sequences are LNHDA and SQIVND (reference sequence).

This chain links TRBV29-1 with TRBJ2-2, with D maybe TRBD2 (6 bases). CDR1 and CDR2 from the germline V gene are SQVTM and ANQGSEA. The V and J ends lost 6 bases and 3 bases respectively, with 17 bases between them. CDR3 length equals 15 residues. CDR3 DNA sequence: TGCAGCGTCCAACAGGCGGGGTTGTACACCGGGGAGCTGTTTTTT. Protein sequence: CSVQQAGLYTGELFF.

V gene TRBV5-3 combines with J gene TRBJ2-5; 8 bases are shared with TRBD2. TRBV5-3 is noted as an ORF with a role that remains uncertain. CDR3 length: 16 residues. Unmatched junction bases numbered 10, after V lost 4 bases and J lost 2 bases. CDR3 nucleotide sequence: TGTGCCAGAAGCCGATGGGGAGCGGGAGCTCAAGAGACCCAGTACTTC. Translating gives CARSRWGAGAQETQYF.

The chain couples TRBV19 to TRBJ1-1; no clear D. V shed 2 bases and J shed 4 bases, with 17 bases lying between them. Per germline, CDR1 LNHDA and CDR2 SQIVND (reference sequence). The CDR3 has 16 residues. The CDR3 protein is CASSIWQSASVTEAFF. CDR3 in DNA: TGTGCCAGTAGTATATGGCAGAGCGCCTCCGTCACTGAAGCTTTCTTT.

The chain joins TRBV4-1 to TRBJ2-7; 10 nucleotides match TRBD2. The CDR3 runs to 16 residues. The V gene's germline CDR1 is MGHRA and CDR2 YSYEKL. V lost 3 bases, J lost 0 bases, and 5 bases stayed unmatched. The CDR3 bases are TGCGCCAGCAGCCAGCCCACTAGCGGGGCCTCCTACGAGCAGTACTTC. Its translation: CASSQPTSGASYEQYF.